Shown below are 10 T cell receptor beta chains from a single sample sequenced in a study of beta chain features in type 1 diabetes. As every portion of the isolated RNA was reverse transcribed, the sequencing read expressed TCRB transcripts. The protocol was immunoSEQ multiplex PCR, while the TCRdb copy is restricted to in-frame clones and leaves out a portion. This table holds about 450,000 clones, about 10% found once. Sequenced: naive CD4+ T cells from blood. The source of these receptors is a young woman in good health.

A remark on this clone: Within the sample, other DNA sequences also encode this same CDR3. This rearrangement joins TRBV5-1 to TRBJ1-4; TRBD1 agrees at 7 bases. The CDR3 has 14 residues. Germline-derived CDR1 and CDR2 are SGHRS and YFSETQ. V was clipped by 0 bases and J by 8 bases; unmatched bases: 4. DNA of the CDR3: TGCGCCAGCAGCTTGGACAGGGGCAACGAAAAACTGTTTTTT. Translation: CASSLDRGNEKLFF.

The chain is built from TRBV19 and TRBJ1-4; D unclear. Trimming shortened V by 7 bases and J by 0 bases, and 9 bases separated the two germline ends. Germline values: CDR1 LNHDA, CDR2 SQIVND (reference sequence). This CDR3 has 14 residues. Here the CDR3 reads CASKEDATNEKLFF. The CDR3 region has the DNA TGTGCCAGTAAAGAGGACGCAACTAATGAAAAACTGTTTTTT. The variable domain in full, completed from reference TRBV19 and TRBJ1-4, reads DGGITQSPKYLFRKEGQNVTLSCEQNLNHDAMYWYRQDPGQGLRLIYYSQIVNDFQKGDIAEGYSVSREKKESFPLTVTSAQKNPTAFYLCASKEDATNEKLFFGSGTQLSVL.

The chain is built from TRBV5-1 and TRBJ2-2; D is perhaps TRBD1 (6 bases). Germline V gives CDR1 SGHRS, CDR2 YFSETQ. CDR3 length equals 15 residues. With 1 base removed from V and 7 bases from J, the gap between germline ends came to 14 bases. The CDR3 is CASSLFSGDLGELFF. For the CDR3, the DNA is TGCGCCAGCAGCTTGTTTTCAGGGGATCTCGGGGAGCTGTTTTTT.

The rearrangement joins TRBV28 to TRBJ2-5, with 11 bases that match TRBD1. V gave up 10 bases and J gave up 6 bases; unmatched junction bases: 4. This CDR3 contains 12 residues. Germline CDR1 MDHEN, CDR2 SYDVKM. The chain's CDR3 is CATGDRGKTQYF. CDR3 nucleotides: TGTGCCACCGGGGACAGGGGGAAGACCCAGTACTTC.

The chain uses TRBV19 and TRBJ2-7; 8 bases are a match to TRBD1. V shed 3 bases and J 5 bases; nucleotides not matched to a gene: 6. The CDR3 totals 14 residues. Germline V CDR1 and CDR2: LNHDA, SQIVND (reference sequence). The CDR3 bases are TGTGCCAGTAGTATTCGGATGGACAGGGACGAGCAGTACTTC. As protein: CASSIRMDRDEQYF. The whole variable domain, remainder taken from reference TRBV19 and TRBJ2-7, is DGGITQSPKYLFRKEGQNVTLSCEQNLNHDAMYWYRQDPGQGLRLIYYSQIVNDFQKGDIAEGYSVSREKKESFPLTVTSAQKNPTAFYLCASSIRMDRDEQYFGPGTRLTVT.

This clone turned up a few times. The J gene is TRBJ2-7, the V gene TRBV11-2; TRBD1 might be the D (6 bases). Germline V gene data show CDR1 as SGHAT and CDR2 as FQNNGV. This CDR3 is built from 13 residues. V lost 4 bases and J 7 bases, leaving 14 bases between the germline ends. For the CDR3, the DNA is TGTGCCAGCAGCTACACAGGGAATGGGGAGCAGTACGTC. It is translated as CASSYTGNGEQYV.

This clone was seen a handful of times. This chain connects TRBV29-1 to TRBJ1-1, with a tentative D call TRBD1 (5 bases). V lost 3 bases and J lost 5, with 10 bases in between. Germline V gives CDR1 SQVTM, CDR2 ANQGSEA. This CDR3 is 12 amino acids long. The chain's CDR3 is CSVEGVRTEAFF. CDR3 bases: TGCAGCGTTGAGGGGGTACGGACTGAAGCTTTCTTT.

This clone was seen only a few times. The rearrangement links TRBV12-5 to TRBJ2-7; unclear D gene. Looked up from germline, CDR1 is LGHNT and CDR2 is FRNRAP. The CDR3 consists of 12 residues. V was shortened by 7 bases and J by 2 bases, with 9 bases between the two germline ends. DNA for the CDR3: TGTGCTAGTGCCGCCCGAACCTACGAGCAGTACTTC. Translated: CASAARTYEQYF.

The rearrangement joins TRBV5-6 to TRBJ1-1, with D perhaps TRBD1 (5 bases). Germline-derived CDR1 and CDR2 are SGHDT and YYEEEE. The CDR3 is made up of 14 amino acids. V lost 4 bases, J lost 3 bases, and 13 bases lay in between. The CDR3 loop is CASSPVGGDTEAFF. DNA for the CDR3: TGTGCCAGCAGCCCGGTCGGAGGGGACACTGAAGCTTTCTTT.

This clone was observed a few times. The V gene is TRBV4-2, the J gene TRBJ2-1; D unresolved. CDR3 size: 18 residues. Germline CDR1 reads LGHNA; CDR2 reads YNFKEQ. V was shortened by 4 bases and J by 9 bases, with 28 bases between the two germline ends. The CDR3 loop is CASSRGRLMDQNGGEQFF. For the CDR3, the DNA is TGTGCCAGCAGCCGCGGTAGACTGATGGACCAAAATGGTGGTGAGCAGTTCTTC.